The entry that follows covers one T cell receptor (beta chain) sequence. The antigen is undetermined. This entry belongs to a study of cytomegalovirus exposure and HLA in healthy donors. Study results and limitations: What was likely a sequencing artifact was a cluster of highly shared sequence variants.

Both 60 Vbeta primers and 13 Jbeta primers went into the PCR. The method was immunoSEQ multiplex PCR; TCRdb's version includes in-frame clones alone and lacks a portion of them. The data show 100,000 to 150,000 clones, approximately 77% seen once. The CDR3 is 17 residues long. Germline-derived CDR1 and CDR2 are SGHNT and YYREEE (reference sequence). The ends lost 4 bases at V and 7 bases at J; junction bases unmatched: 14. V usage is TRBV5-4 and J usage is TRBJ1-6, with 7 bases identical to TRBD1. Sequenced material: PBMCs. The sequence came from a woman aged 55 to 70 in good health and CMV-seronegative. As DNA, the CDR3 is TGTGCCAGCAGCCGTTCGGGCATGACAGGGCGAAATTCACCCCTCCACTTT. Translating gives CASSRSGMTGRNSPLHF.